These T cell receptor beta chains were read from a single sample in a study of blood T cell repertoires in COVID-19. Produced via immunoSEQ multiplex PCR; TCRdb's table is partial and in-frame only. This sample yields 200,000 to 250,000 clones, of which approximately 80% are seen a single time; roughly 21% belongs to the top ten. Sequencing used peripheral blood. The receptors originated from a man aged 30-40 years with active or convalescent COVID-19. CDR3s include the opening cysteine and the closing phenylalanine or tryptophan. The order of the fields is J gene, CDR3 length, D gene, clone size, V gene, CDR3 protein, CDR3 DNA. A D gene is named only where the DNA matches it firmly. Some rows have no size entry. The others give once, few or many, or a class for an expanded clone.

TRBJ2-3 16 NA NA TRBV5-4 CASSMGQQEGTDTQYF TGTGCCAGCAGCATGGGGCAGCAGGAGGGCACAGATACGCAGTATTTT
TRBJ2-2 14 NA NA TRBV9 CASSVVTNTGELFF TGTGCCAGCAGCGTAGTTACGAACACCGGGGAGCTGTTTTTT
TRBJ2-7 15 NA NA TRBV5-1 CASSLGQSRNYEQYF TGCGCCAGCAGCTTGGGACAGAGCCGTAACTACGAGCAGTACTTC
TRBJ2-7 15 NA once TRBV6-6 CASRPGVLSSYEQYF TGTGCCAGCAGACCCGGGGTTCTCAGCTCCTACGAGCAGTACTTC
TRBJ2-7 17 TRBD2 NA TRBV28 CASSLGTSGTTSYEQYF TGTGCCAGCAGCCTGGGGACTAGCGGGACCACGTCCTACGAGCAGTACTTC
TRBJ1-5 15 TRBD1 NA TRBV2 CASSGRTGKNQPQHF TGTGCCAGCAGTGGGAGGACAGGGAAAAATCAGCCCCAGCATTTT
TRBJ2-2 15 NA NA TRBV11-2 CASSLFGRVTGELFF TGTGCCAGCAGCTTATTTGGCAGGGTTACCGGGGAGCTGTTTTTT
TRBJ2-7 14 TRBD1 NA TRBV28 CASSPGTEIYEQYF TGTGCCAGCAGTCCCGGGACAGAGATTTACGAGCAGTACTTC
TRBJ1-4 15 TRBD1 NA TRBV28 CASSPGQGAGEKLFF TGTGCCAGCAGTCCGGGACAGGGTGCGGGTGAAAAACTGTTTTTT
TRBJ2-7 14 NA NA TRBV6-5 CASSYSPGSYEQYF TGTGCCAGCAGTTACTCTCCGGGTTCCTACGAGCAGTACTTC
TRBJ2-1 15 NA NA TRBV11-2 CASSYSGTPYNEQFF TGTGCCAGCAGCTACTCCGGGACTCCCTACAATGAGCAGTTCTTC